This is a list of T cell receptor beta chains from one sample in a study of human T cells and chemical hapten exposure. One entry per CDR3 protein results from TCRdb running MiXCR on the RACE reads. The table has around 80,000 distinct CDR3 sequences, 6.6% seen once. Source: whole blood, taken in connection with sensitization to the hapten diphenylcyclopropenone (DPC). The source of these receptors is a woman under 40 with alopecia areata. Some clones in this sample may be carry-over from other donors' samples. Both conserved end residues are part of each CDR3. D genes are given only for firm matches. Size values are once, few and many counts, or a class for expanded clones, and some rows have none.

V gene: TRBV15
J gene: TRBJ1-2
D gene: TRBD1
clone size: few
CDR3 protein: CATSREGTAVYYGYTF
CDR3 DNA: TGTGCCACCAGCAGAGAGGGGACAGCAGTATACTATGGCTACACCTTC

V gene: TRBV4-2
J gene: TRBJ1-1
D gene: NA
clone size: many
CDR3 protein: CASSQERNTEAFF
CDR3 DNA: TGTGCCAGCAGCCAAGAGAGGAACACTGAAGCTTTCTTT

V gene: TRBV12-3/TRBV12-4
J gene: TRBJ2-3
D gene: NA
clone size: many
CDR3 protein: CASTSYGGTDTQYF
CDR3 DNA: TGTGCCAGCACCAGTTACGGGGGCACAGATACGCAGTATTTT

V gene: TRBV7-9
J gene: TRBJ2-2
D gene: TRBD2
clone size: NA
CDR3 protein: CASSHTGGASVGELFF
CDR3 DNA: TGTGCCAGCAGCCACACCGGGGGGGCCTCAGTCGGGGAGCTGTTTTTT

V gene: TRBV5-6
J gene: TRBJ1-6
D gene: NA
clone size: NA
CDR3 protein: CASSLEGSYSYNSPLHF
CDR3 DNA: TGTGCCAGCAGCTTGGAAGGGAGCTACTCCTATAATTCACCCCTCCACTTT

V gene: TRBV12-3/TRBV12-4
J gene: TRBJ1-6
D gene: NA
clone size: NA
CDR3 protein: CASSLARSRDSPLHF
CDR3 DNA: TGTGCCAGCAGTTTAGCCCGGTCCCGGGATTCACCCCTCCACTTT

V gene: TRBV12-3/TRBV12-4
J gene: TRBJ1-4
D gene: TRBD1
clone size: many
CDR3 protein: CASSLARTGGEKLFF
CDR3 DNA: TGTGCCAGCAGTTTAGCGAGGACAGGGGGTGAAAAACTGTTTTTT

V gene: TRBV27
J gene: TRBJ1-5
D gene: NA
clone size: many
CDR3 protein: CASRATAVNQPQHF
CDR3 DNA: TGTGCCAGCAGGGCCACTGCGGTCAATCAGCCCCAGCATTTT

V gene: TRBV5-1
J gene: TRBJ2-2
D gene: NA
clone size: few
CDR3 protein: CASSLEGENTGELFF
CDR3 DNA: TGCGCCAGCAGCTTAGAGGGGGAGAACACCGGGGAGCTGTTTTTT

V gene: TRBV12-3/TRBV12-4
J gene: TRBJ2-5
D gene: NA
clone size: NA
CDR3 protein: CASSPDVGGQETQYF
CDR3 DNA: TGTGCCAGCAGTCCCGATGTCGGGGGCCAAGAGACCCAGTACTTC

V gene: TRBV7-6
J gene: TRBJ1-3
D gene: NA
clone size: few
CDR3 protein: CASSPGTTSGNTIYF
CDR3 DNA: TGTGCCAGCAGCCCCGGGACAACCTCTGGAAACACCATATATTTT

V gene: TRBV5-6
J gene: TRBJ2-5
D gene: TRBD2
clone size: few
CDR3 protein: CATHRRAGEETQYF
CDR3 DNA: TGTGCCACCCACCGTAGGGCGGGGGAGGAGACCCAGTACTTC

V gene: TRBV5-6
J gene: TRBJ1-1
D gene: TRBD1
clone size: NA
CDR3 protein: CASSAGQLNTEAFF
CDR3 DNA: TGTGCCAGCAGCGCGGGACAGCTGAACACTGAAGCTTTCTTT

V gene: TRBV4-1
J gene: TRBJ1-5
D gene: NA
clone size: many
CDR3 protein: CASSQEGRYQPQHF
CDR3 DNA: TGCGCCAGCAGCCAAGAGGGCAGGTATCAGCCCCAGCATTTT

V gene: TRBV5-4
J gene: TRBJ2-5
D gene: TRBD2
clone size: NA
CDR3 protein: CASSKGTSGGPETQYF
CDR3 DNA: TGTGCCAGCAGCAAAGGGACTAGCGGGGGTCCAGAGACCCAGTACTTC

V gene: TRBV7-8
J gene: TRBJ1-3
D gene: NA
clone size: many
CDR3 protein: CASSSIGYPSVGNTIYF
CDR3 DNA: TGTGCCAGCAGCTCCATAGGATATCCTTCTGTAGGAAACACCATATATTTT

V gene: TRBV5-4
J gene: TRBJ1-2
D gene: NA
clone size: few
CDR3 protein: CASSTLGEALNYGYTF
CDR3 DNA: TGTGCCAGCAGCACTTTGGGGGAGGCCCTGAACTATGGCTACACCTTC

V gene: TRBV7-2
J gene: TRBJ2-3
D gene: NA
clone size: many
CDR3 protein: CASSLTMPWNQQGSTDTQYF
CDR3 DNA: TGTGCCAGCAGCTTAACCATGCCCTGGAACCAACAGGGAAGCACAGATACGCAGTATTTT

V gene: TRBV5-4
J gene: TRBJ1-5
D gene: NA
clone size: NA
CDR3 protein: CASSLFGQPQHF
CDR3 DNA: TGTGCCAGCAGCTTATTTGGGCAGCCCCAGCATTTT

V gene: TRBV20-1
J gene: TRBJ1-1
D gene: NA
clone size: few
CDR3 protein: CSARAADTEAFF
CDR3 DNA: TGCAGTGCTAGAGCAGCGGACACTGAAGCTTTCTTT

V gene: TRBV6-5
J gene: TRBJ1-1
D gene: NA
clone size: many
CDR3 protein: CASSYSVQQLNTEAFF
CDR3 DNA: TGTGCCAGCAGTTACTCCGTACAGCAATTGAACACTGAAGCTTTCTTT

V gene: TRBV5-1
J gene: TRBJ2-3
D gene: NA
clone size: NA
CDR3 protein: CASRVAGTDTQYF
CDR3 DNA: TGCGCCAGCAGGGTAGCGGGCACAGATACGCAGTATTTT

V gene: TRBV5-1
J gene: TRBJ1-6
D gene: NA
clone size: many
CDR3 protein: CASSLAYPLQNSPLHF
CDR3 DNA: TGCGCCAGCAGCTTGGCCTACCCCCTGCAGAATTCACCCCTCCACTTT

V gene: TRBV3-1
J gene: TRBJ1-1
D gene: NA
clone size: many
CDR3 protein: CASSQDQPPEAFF
CDR3 DNA: TGTGCCAGCAGCCAAGATCAGCCTCCTGAAGCTTTCTTT

V gene: TRBV27
J gene: TRBJ2-1
D gene: TRBD1
clone size: NA
CDR3 protein: CASSFDRGIGNEQFF
CDR3 DNA: TGTGCCAGCAGTTTTGACAGGGGGATTGGCAATGAGCAGTTCTTC

V gene: TRBV7-2
J gene: TRBJ2-7
D gene: NA
clone size: NA
CDR3 protein: CASSLTTGVLDEQYF
CDR3 DNA: TGTGCCAGCAGCCTAACGACAGGTGTATTGGACGAGCAGTACTTC

V gene: TRBV29-1
J gene: TRBJ1-2
D gene: NA
clone size: many
CDR3 protein: CSAQGRSNYGYTF
CDR3 DNA: TGCAGCGCTCAAGGACGTTCTAACTATGGCTACACCTTC

V gene: TRBV20-1
J gene: TRBJ2-1
D gene: TRBD2
clone size: many
CDR3 protein: CSATDRGSGGYNEQFF
CDR3 DNA: TGCAGTGCTACTGATCGCGGTAGCGGGGGGTACAATGAGCAGTTCTTC

V gene: TRBV6-5
J gene: TRBJ1-6
D gene: NA
clone size: NA
CDR3 protein: CASRVREIHNSPLHF
CDR3 DNA: TGTGCCAGCAGGGTCCGGGAAATTCATAATTCACCCCTCCACTTT

V gene: TRBV7-9
J gene: TRBJ2-5
D gene: TRBD2
clone size: NA
CDR3 protein: CASSSTPGTSETLQETQYF
CDR3 DNA: TGTGCCAGCAGCTCAACGCCCGGGACTAGCGAAACCTTACAAGAGACCCAGTACTTC

V gene: TRBV7-3
J gene: TRBJ2-1
D gene: TRBD1
clone size: NA
CDR3 protein: CASSLGSGTGINEQFF
CDR3 DNA: TGTGCCAGCAGCTTAGGGTCCGGGACAGGGATTAATGAGCAGTTCTTC

V gene: TRBV7-3
J gene: TRBJ2-1
D gene: NA
clone size: many
CDR3 protein: CASSQSGNEQFF
CDR3 DNA: TGTGCCAGCAGCCAATCTGGGAATGAGCAGTTCTTC

V gene: TRBV19
J gene: TRBJ2-1
D gene: NA
clone size: many
CDR3 protein: CASSIVGRTTGEQFF
CDR3 DNA: TGTGCCAGTAGTATAGTAGGGAGGACGACAGGTGAGCAGTTCTTC

V gene: TRBV15
J gene: TRBJ2-7
D gene: TRBD1
clone size: NA
CDR3 protein: CATSRTQTGSHEQYF
CDR3 DNA: TGTGCCACCAGCAGAACCCAGACAGGGTCCCACGAGCAGTACTTC

V gene: TRBV29-1
J gene: TRBJ2-5
D gene: NA
clone size: many
CDR3 protein: CSVERGQETQYF
CDR3 DNA: TGCAGCGTTGAACGGGGGCAAGAGACCCAGTACTTC

V gene: TRBV18
J gene: TRBJ1-5
D gene: NA
clone size: few
CDR3 protein: CASSPQGDQPQHF
CDR3 DNA: TGTGCCAGCTCACCACAGGGAGATCAGCCCCAGCATTTT

V gene: TRBV24-1
J gene: TRBJ1-5
D gene: TRBD1
clone size: NA
CDR3 protein: CATIPDRGRRKPQHF
CDR3 DNA: TGTGCCACCATCCCGGACAGGGGGCGCAGAAAGCCCCAGCATTTT

V gene: TRBV20-1
J gene: TRBJ1-5
D gene: NA
clone size: NA
CDR3 protein: CSASKTEGNQPQHF
CDR3 DNA: TGCAGTGCTTCCAAGACGGAGGGCAATCAGCCCCAGCATTTT

V gene: TRBV12-3/TRBV12-4
J gene: TRBJ1-5
D gene: TRBD1
clone size: many
CDR3 protein: CASSQRGDLTGGNQPQHF
CDR3 DNA: TGTGCCAGCAGTCAGAGGGGGGACCTGACAGGGGGCAATCAGCCCCAGCATTTT

V gene: TRBV3-1
J gene: TRBJ2-2
D gene: TRBD1
clone size: few
CDR3 protein: CASSQGTGGTGELFF
CDR3 DNA: TGTGCCAGCAGCCAAGGGACAGGGGGGACCGGGGAGCTGTTTTTT

V gene: TRBV20-1
J gene: TRBJ2-7
D gene: NA
clone size: NA
CDR3 protein: CSARVDYEQYF
CDR3 DNA: TGCAGTGCTAGAGTAGACTACGAGCAGTACTTC

V gene: TRBV25-1
J gene: TRBJ2-1
D gene: NA
clone size: few
CDR3 protein: CASSEDRRLNEQFF
CDR3 DNA: TGTGCCAGCAGTGAGGACCGGCGATTGAATGAGCAGTTCTTC

V gene: TRBV7-2
J gene: TRBJ1-6
D gene: NA
clone size: many
CDR3 protein: CASSFLGNSPLHF
CDR3 DNA: TGTGCCAGCAGCTTTCTGGGCAATTCACCCCTCCACTTT

V gene: TRBV29-1
J gene: TRBJ1-1
D gene: NA
clone size: few
CDR3 protein: CSVGQTADTEAFF
CDR3 DNA: TGCAGCGTTGGCCAGACAGCGGACACTGAAGCTTTCTTT

V gene: TRBV5-6
J gene: TRBJ1-5
D gene: NA
clone size: many
CDR3 protein: CASSKQGRNQPQHF
CDR3 DNA: TGTGCCAGCAGCAAACAGGGCCGGAATCAGCCCCAGCATTTT

V gene: TRBV6-5
J gene: TRBJ1-1
D gene: NA
clone size: many
CDR3 protein: CASSYSQELNTEAFF
CDR3 DNA: TGTGCCAGCAGTTACTCGCAGGAGCTGAACACTGAAGCTTTCTTT

V gene: TRBV5-6
J gene: TRBJ1-1
D gene: NA
clone size: NA
CDR3 protein: CASRINYQTDTEAFF
CDR3 DNA: TGTGCCAGCAGGATTAACTACCAAACAGACACTGAAGCTTTCTTT

V gene: TRBV2
J gene: TRBJ1-2
D gene: NA
clone size: NA
CDR3 protein: CASSVPPGSGGYTF
CDR3 DNA: TGTGCCAGCAGTGTGCCTCCAGGGAGCGGGGGCTACACCTTC

V gene: TRBV12-5
J gene: TRBJ2-3
D gene: TRBD2
clone size: many
CDR3 protein: CASAVTSGRFDTQYF
CDR3 DNA: TGTGCTAGTGCCGTGACTAGCGGGAGGTTCGATACGCAGTATTTT

V gene: TRBV5-1
J gene: TRBJ2-7
D gene: TRBD2
clone size: many
CDR3 protein: CASSSSGGTYEQYF
CDR3 DNA: TGCGCCAGCAGCTCTAGCGGGGGAACCTACGAGCAGTACTTC

V gene: TRBV27
J gene: TRBJ1-2
D gene: NA
clone size: NA
CDR3 protein: CASSLGTNYGYTF
CDR3 DNA: TGTGCCAGCAGTTTGGGGACAAACTATGGCTACACCTTC

V gene: TRBV18
J gene: TRBJ1-2
D gene: NA
clone size: few
CDR3 protein: CASSPSEGSPGYTF
CDR3 DNA: TGTGCCAGCTCACCATCTGAGGGGTCTCCAGGCTACACCTTC

V gene: TRBV5-1
J gene: TRBJ2-7
D gene: NA
clone size: few
CDR3 protein: CASSFGPQSDEQYF
CDR3 DNA: TGCGCCAGCAGCTTTGGACCCCAGAGCGACGAGCAGTACTTC